This T cell receptor beta chain was sequenced in a study of T-cell reconstitution after alpha-beta-depleted transplantation in children. Library preparation (for TCRbeta) was performed with unique molecular identifiers. TCRdb recomputed calls from the PCR reads with MiXCR, one row per CDR3 protein. This repertoire shows 280,000 or so distinct CDR3 sequences, about 9.9% found once; its top ten account for roughly a quarter. The V end lost 7 bases, the J end lost 5 bases, and 12 bases lay between the germline ends. Looked up from germline, CDR1 is MNHEY and CDR2 is SVGEGT. This CDR3 spans 13 amino acids. A word on this clonotype: It may be a read error: a sequence one base away is much more abundant.

Here the sequenced sample was peripheral blood, taken 180 days after TCRalphabeta/CD19-depleted stem cell transplant. This clonotype originated in a male patient aged 2 to 9 who had a stem cell transplant for chronic granulomatous disease, so the T cells may come from the graft donor. The chain uses TRBV6-2 or TRBV6-3 and TRBJ2-1; D is unclear. This chain's CDR3 is CASTPNPDNEQFF. In DNA form, the CDR3 reads TGTGCCAGCACCCCTAATCCCGACAATGAGCAGTTCTTC.